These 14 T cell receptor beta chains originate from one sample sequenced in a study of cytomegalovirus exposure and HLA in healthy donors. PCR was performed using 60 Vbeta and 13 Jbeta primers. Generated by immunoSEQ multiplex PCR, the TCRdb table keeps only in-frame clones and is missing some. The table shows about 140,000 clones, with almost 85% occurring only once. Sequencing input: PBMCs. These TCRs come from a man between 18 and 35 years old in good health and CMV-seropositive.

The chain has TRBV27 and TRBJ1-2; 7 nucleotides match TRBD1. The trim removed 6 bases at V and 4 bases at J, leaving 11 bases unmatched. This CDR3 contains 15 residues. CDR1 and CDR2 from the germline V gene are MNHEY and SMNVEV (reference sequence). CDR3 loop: CASSLTGTDIYGYTF. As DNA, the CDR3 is TGTGCCAGCAGCTTAACCGGGACAGACATCTATGGCTACACCTTC.

The chain's CDR3 is CAWSVSTGAAQPQHF. The DNA for the CDR3 is TGTGCCTGGAGTGTAAGTACAGGGGCGGCTCAGCCCCAGCATTTT. The chain recombines TRBV30 with TRBJ1-5, with 7 positions matching TRBD1. With V trimmed by 0 bases and J by 6 bases, 8 bases remained unmatched. The CDR3 covers 15 residues. Germline-derived CDR1 and CDR2 are GTSNPN and SVGIG (reference sequence).

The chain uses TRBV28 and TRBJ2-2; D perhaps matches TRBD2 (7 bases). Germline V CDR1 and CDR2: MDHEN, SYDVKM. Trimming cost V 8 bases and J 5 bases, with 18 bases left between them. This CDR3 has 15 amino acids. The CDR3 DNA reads TGTGCCAGCTCGCGATGGGGGGGCGGAACCGGGGAGCTGTTTTTT. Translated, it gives CASSRWGGGTGELFF.

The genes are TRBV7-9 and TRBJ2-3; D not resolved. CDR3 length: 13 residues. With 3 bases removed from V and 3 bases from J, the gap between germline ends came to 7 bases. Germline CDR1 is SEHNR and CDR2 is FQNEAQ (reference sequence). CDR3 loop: CASSFVPTDTQYF. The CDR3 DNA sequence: TGTGCCAGCAGCTTTGTTCCGACAGATACGCAGTATTTT.

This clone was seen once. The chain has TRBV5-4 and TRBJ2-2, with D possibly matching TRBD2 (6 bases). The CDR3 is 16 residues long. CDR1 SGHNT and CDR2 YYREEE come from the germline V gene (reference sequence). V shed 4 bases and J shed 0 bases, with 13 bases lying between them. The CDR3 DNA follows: TGTGCCAGCAGCACGGGGACTCGTGCGAACACCGGGGAGCTGTTTTTT. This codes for CASSTGTRANTGELFF.

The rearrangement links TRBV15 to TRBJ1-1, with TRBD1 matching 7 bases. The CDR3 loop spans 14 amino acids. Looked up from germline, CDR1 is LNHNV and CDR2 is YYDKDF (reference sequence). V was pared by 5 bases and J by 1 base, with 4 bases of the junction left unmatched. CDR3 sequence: CATSRGDRNTEAFF. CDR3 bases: TGTGCCACCAGCCGAGGGGACAGGAACACTGAAGCTTTCTTT.

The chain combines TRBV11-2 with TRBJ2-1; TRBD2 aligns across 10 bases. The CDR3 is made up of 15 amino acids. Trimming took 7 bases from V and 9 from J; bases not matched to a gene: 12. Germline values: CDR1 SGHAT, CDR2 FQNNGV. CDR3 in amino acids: CASNPGGLATVEQFF. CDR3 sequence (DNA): TGTGCCAGCAATCCTGGGGGACTAGCGACGGTTGAGCAGTTCTTC.

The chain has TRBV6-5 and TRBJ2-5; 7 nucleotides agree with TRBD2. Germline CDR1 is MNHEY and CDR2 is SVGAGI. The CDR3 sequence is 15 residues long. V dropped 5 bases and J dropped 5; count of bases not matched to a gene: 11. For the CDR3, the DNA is TGTGCCAGCAGTAAAGGGACCGGGGGGTTGGAGACCCAGTACTTC. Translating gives CASSKGTGGLETQYF.

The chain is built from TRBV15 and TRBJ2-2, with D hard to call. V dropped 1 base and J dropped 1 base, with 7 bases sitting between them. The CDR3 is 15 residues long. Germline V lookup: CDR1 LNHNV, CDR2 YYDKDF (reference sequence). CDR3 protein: CATSRANRNTGELFF. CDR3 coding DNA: TGTGCCACCAGCAGAGCAAACAGGAACACCGGGGAGCTGTTTTTT.

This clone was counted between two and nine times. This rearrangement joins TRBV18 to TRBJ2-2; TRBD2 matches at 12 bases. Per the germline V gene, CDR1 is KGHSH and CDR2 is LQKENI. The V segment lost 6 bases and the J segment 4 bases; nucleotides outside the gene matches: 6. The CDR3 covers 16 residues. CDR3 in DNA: TGTGCCAGCTCGCAGACTAGCGGGAGAGGCACCGGGGAGCTGTTTTTT. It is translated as CASSQTSGRGTGELFF.

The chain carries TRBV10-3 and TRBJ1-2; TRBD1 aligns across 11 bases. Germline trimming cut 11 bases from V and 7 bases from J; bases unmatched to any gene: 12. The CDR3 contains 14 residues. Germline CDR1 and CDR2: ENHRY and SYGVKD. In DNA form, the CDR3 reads TGTGCCGTCCAAACGGGACAGGGGGTAGGTGGCTACACCTTC. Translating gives CAVQTGQGVGGYTF.

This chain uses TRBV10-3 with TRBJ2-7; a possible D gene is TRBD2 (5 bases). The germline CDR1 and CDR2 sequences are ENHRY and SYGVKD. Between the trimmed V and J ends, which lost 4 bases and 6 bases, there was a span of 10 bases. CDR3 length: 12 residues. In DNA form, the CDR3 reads TGTGCCATCAGTGGTCAGGACTCCGAGCAGTACTTC. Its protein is CAISGQDSEQYF.

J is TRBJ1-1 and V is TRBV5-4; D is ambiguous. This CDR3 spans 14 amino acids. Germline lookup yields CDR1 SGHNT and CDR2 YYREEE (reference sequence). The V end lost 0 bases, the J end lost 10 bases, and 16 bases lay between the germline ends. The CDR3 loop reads CASSLAPEGARAFF. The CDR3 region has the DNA TGTGCCAGCAGCTTGGCGCCAGAGGGCGCAAGAGCTTTCTTT.

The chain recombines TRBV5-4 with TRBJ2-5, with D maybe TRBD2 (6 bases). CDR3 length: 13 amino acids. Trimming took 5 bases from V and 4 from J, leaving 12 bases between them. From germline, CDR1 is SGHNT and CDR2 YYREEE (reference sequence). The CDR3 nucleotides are TGTGCCAGCAGAACGGGACTCGGAGAGACCCAGTACTTC. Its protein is CASRTGLGETQYF.